Sequencing of this T cell receptor (beta chain) was carried out in a study of blood T cell repertoires in COVID-19 (dated by TCRdb to 2020 to 2022). Regarding the complete study: Samples from collaborators originated in the United States, Italy and Spain and spanned both the acute and convalescent phases of COVID-19. Subjects who had been exposed to COVID-19, were actively infected with it, or had recovered from it provided the deeply sampled blood TCRbeta repertoires that made up the dataset. Where available, HLA class I and class II types were taken from metadata supplied by the sample provider and were not determined by assay-based typing. The prospective study material was composed of cDNA or gDNA derived from T cells, B-cell-depleted T cells, or PBMCs. The repertoires were released in a freely available public database intended as a resource for research on the immune response to SARS-CoV-2. The samples were drawn from the first 160 participants of the ongoing ImmuneRACE study and from roughly 1,300 subjects provided by 6 global collaborators. Sample metadata almost always included a de-identified subject ID, COVID-19 status, age in years and sex.

General conclusions and limits of the study: The amount of clinical and demographic metadata varied by source and participant and was provided uncurated.

In the prospective study, participants were 18 to 89 years old, resided in about two dozen geographic areas of the United States, and were enrolled through a virtual design. In the prospective study, participants were assigned to cohorts based on the clinical history participants reported in a screening survey and a study questionnaire. Recovered participants in ImmuneRACE Cohort 3 were defined by two consecutive negative NP/OP PCR tests, clearance by a healthcare professional, or resolution of symptoms. Each participant in the prospective study had whole blood, serum and a nasopharyngeal or oropharyngeal swab collected by mobile phlebotomists. Additional blood draws and questionnaires over an approximately two-month period could optionally be provided by prospective study participants. Prospective study blood samples were shipped either frozen or at room temperature before DNA extraction. V sheds 7 bases and J sheds 6 bases, leaving 16 bases between their ends. The germline V gene provides CDR1 ENHRY and CDR2 SYGVKD. There are 14 amino acids in the CDR3, from cysteine to phenylalanine inclusive. The entry retains the CDR3 DNA only, 42 bases that are in frame from base 1.

In regard to this clone: This clone's antigen is unknown. No much larger clone is present one base from it, and per-base qualities are unavailable.

TCRbeta CDR3 regions were amplified from genomic DNA using the immunoSEQ Assay, a bias-controlled multiplex PCR. Per the authors' processing: Nucleated cell counts per sample were estimated from amplification of reference gene primers within the assay. To quantify the absolute abundance of each unique TCRbeta CDR3 rearrangement, sequence reads were collapsed and filtered. For each sample, productive Simpson clonality was calculated as the square root of Simpson's diversity index across productive rearrangements. TCRdb's version of the immuneACCESS table is confined to in-frame rearrangements and falls short of the full clone set. An unresolved V gene accounts for under half of the shortfall where checked; the remainder is of unknown origin. The DNA was the basis for D and trimming; V, J and clone size are from that table. In this sample the table shows about 170,000 clones, 89% of which occur a single time. Together, the top ten hold roughly 0.77% of the sample.

The chain links TRBV10-3 with TRBJ2-1, and possibly TRBD1, on 5 matching bases. Material: PBMCs or T cells enriched from blood (not recorded which). The clonotype originates from a woman younger than 30 who had recovered from COVID-19. The DNA is as follows: TGTGCCATCACGCATTCAGGGTACGGCAATGAGCAGTTCTTC. It specifies CAITHSGYGNEQFF.